These T cell receptor beta chains were read from a single sample in a study of cytomegalovirus exposure and HLA in healthy donors. The assay was immunoSEQ multiplex PCR, and TCRdb's table has in-frame clones only and misses some. The ten top clones account for around 12%, within a sample of about 49,000 clones. Sequenced sample: PBMCs. The source of these receptors is a young man in good health and CMV-seropositive. Each CDR3 is given with its conserved first and last residue. Each record gives: V gene, D gene, J gene, CDR3 DNA, CDR3 protein. A D gene is named only where the DNA matches it firmly.

TRBV11-3	TRBD1	TRBJ1-1	TGTGCCAGCAGCCGGGGGGCTTCGGGACAGGGTGTTGACACTGAAGCTTTCTTT	CASSRGASGQGVDTEAFF
TRBV9	NA	TRBJ1-1	TGTGCCAGAACCGGGACAGAAGCTTTCTTT	CARTGTEAFF
TRBV18	TRBD1	TRBJ2-6	TGTGCCAGCTCACCTCGACAGGGGTCTGGGGCCAACGTCCTGACTTTC	CASSPRQGSGANVLTF
TRBV19	NA	TRBJ1-2	TGTGCCAGTAGTACGGGGATCTATGATGGCTACACCTTC	CASSTGIYDGYTF
TRBV28	NA	TRBJ2-7	TGTGCCAGCAGTTTACTAGGCCTCTCCTACGAGCAGTACTTC	CASSLLGLSYEQYF
TRBV2	NA	TRBJ2-1	TGTGCCAGCAGTGAACAGGGGATCACCTACAATGAGCAGTTCTTC	CASSEQGITYNEQFF
TRBV6-1	NA	TRBJ1-5	TGTGCCAGCAGTGAATGGGAGGCCCATCAGCCCCAGCATTTT	CASSEWEAHQPQHF
TRBV14	NA	TRBJ2-4	TGTGCCAGCAGCCCACTAGCCAAAAACATTCAGTACTTC	CASSPLAKNIQYF
TRBV11-2	TRBD1	TRBJ1-4	TGTGCCAGCAGCCCGACAGGGGTCGAGGAAAAACTGTTTTTT	CASSPTGVEEKLFF
TRBV25-1	NA	TRBJ2-3	TGTGCCAGCAGTGAATATCAGACAGGTAGCACAGATACGCAGTATTTT	CASSEYQTGSTDTQYF